This record covers a single TCR beta chain. Its antigen is not identified. The data were obtained in a study of CD8 T cells in Susac syndrome. V dropped 0 bases and J dropped 2 bases, with 17 bases sitting between them. The CDR3 loop spans 17 amino acids. Per germline, CDR1 LNHNV and CDR2 YYDKDF (reference sequence). RNA, at about 0.45 to 1 ug, was reverse transcribed with random hexamers. The CDR3 of TCR beta was amplified by immunoSEQ multiplex PCR across 54 Vbeta and 13 Jbeta. TCRdb processed the immunoSEQ multiplex PCR reads anew with MiXCR; each CDR3 protein has one entry. Found here are about 180,000 distinct CDR3 sequences, roughly 95% of them singletons; the top ten hold around 0.09%. Findings of the study overall: The study conceded that its TCR sequencing and HLA analysis involved relatively few individuals.

Bulk CD8+ and CD4+ cells came from magnetic negative isolation; CD8+ TEMRA by FACS. The rearrangement uses TRBV15 and TRBJ2-7, with D maybe TRBD1 (6 bases). This receptor was identified in a human donor with multiple sclerosis. Specimen: CD4+ T cells from PBMCs. Written as DNA, the CDR3 is TGTGCCACCAGCAGAGATTATGGGACACGTCAGGCCTACGAGCAGTACTTC. It specifies CATSRDYGTRQAYEQYF. The whole variable domain, remainder taken from reference TRBV15 and TRBJ2-7, is DAMVIQNPRYQVTQFGKPVTLSCSQTLNHNVMYWYQQKSSQAPKLLFHYYDKDFNNEADTPDNFQSRRPNTSFCFLDIRSPGLGDTAMYLCATSRDYGTRQAYEQYFGPGTRLTVT.